The rows below give T cell receptor beta chains drawn from one sample of a study of regulatory T cells in long-lasting Graves disease. In TCRdb, the multiplex PCR reads were re-called with MiXCR into one record per CDR3 protein. The table lists 350,000 to 550,000 distinct CDR3 sequences, around 13% of them singletons, with over 15% in the top ten. The same sample was also used in a study of T cells in Graves' hyperthyroidism and ophthalmopathy.

The input for sequencing was peripheral blood mononuclear cells (PBMCs), taken at new diagnosis, from a patient treated with antithyroid drugs. The receptors shown here come from a woman aged 50 to 60 with Graves disease. CDR3s include the opening cysteine and the closing phenylalanine or tryptophan. D genes are given only for firm matches. Size values are once, few and many counts, or a class for expanded clones, and some rows have none.

v_gene	j_gene	d_gene	len	abundance	CDR3aa	CDR3nt
TRBV7-9	TRBJ2-1	.	15	many	CASSLDRSGYNEQFF	TGTGCCAGCAGCTTAGATCGTAGCGGCTACAATGAGCAGTTCTTC
TRBV30	TRBJ2-3	.	13	many	CAWSVQGTDTQYF	TGTGCCTGGAGTGTACAGGGTACAGATACGCAGTATTTT
TRBV18	TRBJ2-3	.	15	many	CASSPREASTDTQYF	TGTGCCAGCTCACCACGGGAGGCTAGCACAGATACGCAGTATTTT
TRBV7-8	TRBJ2-1	.	15	many	CASSPLAPPYNEQFF	TGTGCCAGCAGCCCCCTAGCCCCCCCCTACAATGAGCAGTTCTTC
TRBV10-1	TRBJ2-5	.	13	few	CASRTGPGETQYF	TGCGCCAGCAGAACCGGGCCCGGGGAGACCCAGTACTTC
TRBV10-3	TRBJ2-3	.	16	few	CAISESRTDVGDTQYF	TGTGCCATCAGTGAGTCCCGGACAGATGTTGGAGATACGCAGTATTTT
TRBV7-2	TRBJ1-5	TRBD1	16	once	CASSKDRSHRNQPQHF	TGTGCCAGCAGCAAGGACAGGAGCCACCGAAATCAGCCCCAGCATTTT
TRBV2	TRBJ1-1	.	13	many	CASSDNQGSEAFF	TGTGCCAGCAGTGATAACCAGGGGTCTGAAGCTTTCTTT
TRBV5-1	TRBJ2-7	TRBD1	16	many	CASSLVRGTGTDEQYF	TGCGCCAGCAGCTTGGTCAGGGGGACAGGGACGGACGAGCAGTACTTC
TRBV3-1	TRBJ1-6	.	14	many	CASSVTGYNSPLHF	TGTGCCAGCAGCGTAACCGGGTATAATTCACCCCTCCACTTT
TRBV20-1	TRBJ2-5	TRBD2	15	many	CSARGQGAREVTQYF	TGCAGTGCTAGAGGCCAGGGAGCGCGGGAGGTGACCCAGTACTTC
TRBV7-3	TRBJ2-1	TRBD2	15	few	CASSLFSGRDNEQFF	TGTGCCAGCAGCTTATTCAGCGGGAGGGACAATGAGCAGTTCTTC
TRBV4-2	TRBJ1-2	.	15	.	CASSHTQGGNYGYTF	TGTGCCAGCAGCCATACCCAAGGGGGTAACTATGGCTACACCTTC
TRBV12-3/TRBV12-4	TRBJ1-6	.	12	.	CATSRYNSPLHF	TGTGCCACTTCGCGGTATAATTCACCCCTCCACTTT
TRBV12-3/TRBV12-4	TRBJ2-5	TRBD1	15	few	CASRQDRGRGETQYF	TGTGCCAGCAGACAAGACAGGGGTAGGGGCGAGACCCAGTACTTC
TRBV28	TRBJ1-1	.	16	few	CASFQTGPRPNTEAFF	TGTGCCAGCTTCCAAACGGGGCCTCGGCCTAACACTGAAGCTTTCTTT
TRBV5-1	TRBJ2-1	TRBD1	19	.	CASSSNSRDRLSSYNEQFF	TGCGCCAGCAGCTCAAACTCCCGGGACAGATTGAGCTCCTACAATGAGCAGTTCTTC
TRBV27	TRBJ2-3	TRBD1	14	many	CASSLRQGADTQYF	TGTGCCAGCAGTTTACGGCAGGGGGCAGATACGCAGTATTTT
TRBV5-1	TRBJ1-1	.	14	few	CASSAEPRDTEAFF	TGCGCCAGCAGCGCAGAACCCAGAGACACTGAAGCTTTCTTT
TRBV6-1	TRBJ2-3	TRBD1	15	once	CASSLGQGTTDTQYF	TGTGCCAGCAGTCTGGGACAGGGGACCACAGATACGCAGTATTTT
TRBV29-1	TRBJ1-3	.	14	many	CSVIDSRAGNTIYF	TGCAGCGTGATCGACAGCCGGGCTGGAAACACCATATATTTT
TRBV5-5	TRBJ2-3	.	15	.	CASSSGSTFTDTQYF	TGTGCCAGCAGCTCGGGGTCTACCTTCACAGATACGCAGTATTTT
TRBV7-2	TRBJ2-1	.	14	many	CASSPRVGYNEQFF	TGTGCCAGCAGCCCCCGGGTAGGTTACAATGAGCAGTTCTTC
TRBV27	TRBJ2-1	.	15	many	CASSPPAGHYNEQFF	TGTGCCAGCAGTCCGCCGGCAGGGCACTACAATGAGCAGTTCTTC
TRBV7-6	TRBJ2-1	.	16	many	CASSLGGGTFIYEQFF	TGTGCCAGCAGCTTAGGAGGGGGGACCTTTATATATGAGCAGTTCTTC
TRBV29-1	TRBJ2-2	TRBD2	15	few	CSVGLTGGGTGELFF	TGCAGCGTTGGATTAACGGGAGGGGGGACCGGGGAGCTGTTTTTT
TRBV3-1	TRBJ1-1	TRBD1	14	few	CASSQGRGTGNAFF	TGTGCCAGCAGCCAAGGGAGGGGGACAGGGAATGCTTTCTTT
TRBV9	TRBJ2-7	TRBD2	14	.	CASSFGLGSYEQYF	TGTGCCAGCAGCTTCGGACTAGGCTCCTACGAGCAGTACTTC
TRBV6-2/TRBV6-3	TRBJ2-5	TRBD1	13	many	CASSWDRGETQYF	TGTGCCAGCAGCTGGGACAGGGGGGAGACCCAGTACTTC
TRBV29-1	TRBJ2-5	TRBD2	14	many	CSAAKAGVGETQYF	TGCAGCGCCGCGAAAGCGGGAGTGGGGGAGACCCAGTACTTC
TRBV29-1	TRBJ2-3	TRBD1	15	.	CSVDDGQGPTDTQYF	TGCAGCGTTGACGATGGACAGGGACCCACAGATACGCAGTATTTT